The 27 T cell receptor beta chains given below trace back to one sample, sequenced in a study of control samples from healthy donors and cancer patients. Sequenced by immunoSEQ multiplex PCR; TCRdb stores in-frame clones only, minus some. The sample has roughly 80,000 clones, roughly 88% seen once. Specimen: blood. These receptors were taken from a woman aged 45-60 years in good health.

The chain carries TRBV20-1 and TRBJ2-7; no firm D call. Germline values: CDR1 DFQATT, CDR2 SNEGSKA (reference sequence). V lost 3 bases to trimming and J lost 5 bases, with 8 bases between them. The CDR3 covers 11 residues. The CDR3 region has the DNA TGCAGTGCTAGCAGTCATGACGAGCAGTACTTC. Encoded protein: CSASSHDEQYF.

This chain connects TRBV7-8 to TRBJ1-1, with D maybe TRBD1 (5 bases). From germline, CDR1 is SGHVS and CDR2 FQNEAQ. The CDR3 runs 14 residues. Deletions cut 0 bases from V and 5 bases from J, with 10 bases between. The CDR3 reads CASSLAAGGTEAFF. The CDR3 region has the DNA TGTGCCAGCAGCTTAGCCGCGGGGGGTACTGAAGCTTTCTTT.

This clone has only one observation. This chain uses TRBV2 with TRBJ1-2; possible D gene TRBD1, 6 bases. This CDR3 comprises 14 residues. V was clipped by 7 bases and J by 6 bases, with 18 bases between them. Per the germline V gene, CDR1 is SNHLY and CDR2 is FYNNEI. CDR3 sequence: CASMRFRGENGYTF. In nucleotides, the CDR3 is TGTGCCAGCATGAGGTTCAGGGGTGAAAATGGCTACACCTTC.

J is TRBJ1-4 and V is TRBV30, with 8 bases identical to TRBD1. This CDR3 is built from 15 residues. CDR1 is GTSNPN and CDR2 is SVGIG in the germline V gene (reference sequence). J was trimmed by 4 bases and V by 8 bases; bases with no gene match: 12. The CDR3 coding sequence is TGTGCCGGGGGGGACAGGACAGGGATTAATGAAAAACTGTTTTTT. It yields the protein CAGGDRTGINEKLFF.

CDR3 loop: CASSQGRGRPYNEQFF. The CDR3 region has the DNA TGTGCCAGCAGCCAAGGTCGAGGCAGGCCCTACAATGAGCAGTTCTTC. The chain couples TRBV3-1 (or the pseudogene TRBV3-2) to TRBJ2-1; the D is unclear. V lost 1 base, J lost 2 bases, and 12 bases lay in between. Germline CDR1 reads LGHDT; CDR2 reads YNNKEL (reference sequence). The CDR3 spans 16 residues.

The chain carries TRBV30 and TRBJ1-6; D is undetermined. This CDR3 is 14 amino acids long. From germline, CDR1 is GTSNPN and CDR2 SVGIG (reference sequence). Trimming stripped 0 bases from V and 5 bases from J, with 8 bases between. CDR3 in DNA: TGTGCCTGGAGTGTGGGCGCGAATAATTCACCCCTCCACTTT. It translates to CAWSVGANNSPLHF.

The V gene is TRBV29-1, the J gene TRBJ1-2; the D is unclear. The CDR3 has 13 residues. Trimming took 0 bases from V and 4 from J, leaving 9 bases between them. The V gene's germline CDR1 is SQVTM and CDR2 ANQGSEA. CDR3 sequence (DNA): TGCAGCGTTGAAGACGCCTTTCGCTATGGCTACACCTTC. Its protein product is CSVEDAFRYGYTF.

The chain couples TRBV2 to TRBJ2-2; D gene uncertain. The CDR3 covers 12 residues. CDR1 and CDR2 (germline): SNHLY, FYNNEI. Trimming stripped 3 bases from V and 7 bases from J, with 6 bases between. CDR3 in DNA: TGTGCCAGCAGTGAGGATATCGGGGAGCTGTTTTTT. This encodes CASSEDIGELFF.

This chain joins TRBV7-8 and TRBJ2-3; 10 bases line up with TRBD2. CDR1 is SGHVS and CDR2 is FQNEAQ in the germline V gene. The CDR3 runs 16 residues. After removal of 8 bases from V and 2 bases from J, the junction contained 10 bases not matched to a gene. DNA of the CDR3: TGTGCCAGCCGCCTGAATAGCGGGGGGAACACAGATACGCAGTATTTT. It translates to CASRLNSGGNTDTQYF.

This chain joins TRBV12-3 or TRBV12-4 and TRBJ1-4, with a possible D match to TRBD1 (5 bases). The CDR3 is 13 residues long. V was pared by 2 bases and J by 8 bases, with 9 bases between. The CDR3 reads CASSLKGAEKLFF. The CDR3 nucleotides are TGTGCCAGCAGTTTAAAAGGGGCCGAAAAACTGTTTTTT.

In this sample, this clone turned up once. This chain joins TRBV9 and TRBJ2-7; tentatively, D is TRBD2 (6 bases). The V end lost 0 bases, the J end lost 6 bases, and 16 bases lay between the germline ends. This CDR3 has 15 amino acids. Germline V gene data show CDR1 as SGDLS and CDR2 as YYNGEE. CDR3 sequence reads: CASSVGHGGTSEQYF. DNA of the CDR3: TGTGCCAGCAGCGTAGGACACGGGGGTACATCCGAGCAGTACTTC.

The rearrangement uses TRBV10-3 and TRBJ2-1; 8 nucleotides agree with TRBD2. The CDR3 sequence is 17 residues long. V dropped 8 bases and J dropped 7; count of bases not matched to a gene: 19. Germline V CDR1 and CDR2: ENHRY, SYGVKD. The CDR3 reads CAIGRYGMAGGKNEQFF. The CDR3, as DNA: TGTGCCATCGGACGCTACGGTATGGCGGGGGGTAAAAATGAGCAGTTCTTC.

This clone has just one count. This chain uses TRBV2 with TRBJ1-2; no clear D gene. The V gene lost 6 bases and the J gene lost 2 bases, with 7 bases spanning the gap. CDR3 length: 12 amino acids. Looked up from germline, CDR1 is SNHLY and CDR2 is FYNNEI. The CDR3 spells CASRGENYGYTF. The CDR3, as DNA: TGTGCCAGCAGGGGAGAAAACTATGGCTACACCTTC. Combining the CDR3 with reference TRBV2 and TRBJ1-2 gives the whole variable domain EPEVTQTPSHQVTQMGQEVILRCVPISNHLYFYWYRQILGQKVEFLVSFYNNEISEKSEIFDDQFSVERPDGSNFTLKIRSTKLEDSAMYFCASRGENYGYTFGSGTRLTVV.

The CDR3 DNA sequence: TGTGCCAGCAGCCCCATGAGGAGAAACTATGGCTACACCTTC. This translates into CASSPMRRNYGYTF. The chain carries TRBV3-1 (or the pseudogene TRBV3-2) and TRBJ1-2; D gene uncertain. Trimming shortened V by 4 bases and J by 2 bases, and 11 bases separated the two germline ends. Germline V gene sequence: CDR1 LGHDT, CDR2 YNNKEL (reference sequence). The CDR3 totals 14 residues.

V is TRBV6-5 and J is TRBJ2-3; D is unresolved. Trimming stripped 3 bases from V and 0 bases from J, with 13 bases between. The CDR3 sequence is 16 residues long. Germline-derived CDR1 and CDR2 are MNHEY and SVGAGI. The CDR3, as DNA: TGTGCCAGCAGTTATCGAAAGGCGGTGAGCACAGATACGCAGTATTTT. Translating it yields CASSYRKAVSTDTQYF.

The rearrangement uses TRBV7-9 and TRBJ1-1; a weak D match, TRBD1 (6 bases). Trimming removed 4 bases at V and 4 bases at J, with 13 bases between. Germline CDR1 and CDR2: SEHNR and FQNEAQ (reference sequence). The CDR3 consists of 14 residues. The CDR3: CASSSGAIGTEAFF. The CDR3 nucleotides read TGTGCCAGCAGCTCGGGGGCTATAGGCACTGAAGCTTTCTTT.

V gene TRBV27 combines with J gene TRBJ2-7, with 7 bases matching TRBD1. Germline CDR1 MNHEY, CDR2 SMNVEV (reference sequence). J gave up 2 bases and V 3 bases, and 13 bases lay outside the gene matches. This CDR3 is built from 17 residues. CDR3 sequence: CASSFTALTGLTYEQYF. The CDR3 nucleotides are TGTGCCAGCAGTTTTACGGCTTTGACAGGGCTAACCTACGAGCAGTACTTC.

This clone was picked up one time. The gene calls are TRBV6-6 and TRBJ2-3, with D perhaps TRBD2 (5 bases). Looked up from germline, CDR1 is MNHNY and CDR2 is SVGAGI (reference sequence). The germline V and J ends were trimmed by 9 bases and 0 bases, with 10 bases remaining between them. The CDR3 spans 13 residues. The CDR3 region is CASRGSSTDTQYF. The CDR3 region has the DNA TGTGCCAGTCGGGGATCTAGCACAGATACGCAGTATTTT.

The V and J genes are TRBV2 and TRBJ1-4; unclear D gene. This CDR3 contains 16 residues. Germline V gene sequence: CDR1 SNHLY, CDR2 FYNNEI. Trimming stripped 1 base from V and 5 bases from J, with 14 bases between. CDR3 in amino acids: CASSEGIQIQNEKLFF. CDR3 bases: TGTGCCAGCAGTGAAGGGATACAGATCCAAAATGAAAAACTGTTTTTT.

The chain is built from TRBV2 and TRBJ2-7; 8 bases map to TRBD1. The CDR3 has 13 residues. Germline loops: CDR1 SNHLY, CDR2 FYNNEI. J gave up 7 bases and V 7 bases, and 9 bases lay outside the gene matches. The CDR3 region has the DNA TGTGCCAGCAAAGGAGACAGGGGTAAAGAGCAGTACTTC. Protein: CASKGDRGKEQYF.

This clone has more than one count but fewer than ten. The V gene is TRBV2, the J gene TRBJ2-2, with TRBD1 matching over 7 bases. The V and J ends lost 3 bases and 6 bases, in that order; junction bases with no gene match: 1. This CDR3 comprises 13 residues. Per the germline V gene, CDR1 is SNHLY and CDR2 is FYNNEI. The CDR3 DNA is TGTGCCAGCAGTGAGGGACAGTCCGGGGAGCTGTTTTTT. Translated: CASSEGQSGELFF.

The chain carries TRBV6-1 and TRBJ2-7; 7 positions agree with TRBD1. From germline, CDR1 is MNHNS and CDR2 SASEGT. This CDR3 is 12 amino acids long. V was clipped by 3 bases and J by 7 bases; unmatched bases: 3. The CDR3 DNA follows: TGTGCCAGCAGTGAGCAGGGGGATGAGCAGTACTTC. This gives the protein CASSEQGDEQYF.

This chain uses TRBV3-1 (or the pseudogene TRBV3-2) with TRBJ1-3, with D possibly matching TRBD1 (6 bases). Trimming pared 6 bases from V and 4 bases from J, leaving 10 bases between. In germline, CDR1 is LGHDT, CDR2 YNNKEL (reference sequence). The CDR3 runs to 13 residues. The CDR3 DNA is TGTGCCAGCAGGGCAGGGGAAGGAAACACCATATATTTT. Translation: CASRAGEGNTIYF.

Only one count was recorded for this clone. The chain uses TRBV14 and TRBJ2-2; no clear D. Germline V CDR1 and CDR2: SGHDN, FVKESK. V was pared by 2 bases and J by 1 base, with 2 bases between. The CDR3 totals 13 residues. This CDR3 reads CASSQQNTGELFF. CDR3 coding DNA: TGTGCCAGCAGCCAACAGAACACCGGGGAGCTGTTTTTT.

The chain carries TRBV2 and TRBJ1-1, with 9 bases fitting TRBD1. V gave up 5 bases and J gave up 3 bases; unmatched junction bases: 7. The CDR3 totals 15 residues. Germline V CDR1 and CDR2: SNHLY, FYNNEI. The CDR3 region is CASSPDRGAYTEAFF. In DNA, the CDR3 is TGTGCCAGCAGTCCAGACAGGGGGGCTTACACTGAAGCTTTCTTT.

The chain couples TRBV6-5 to TRBJ1-2, with 8 nucleotides matching TRBD1. Germline V gives CDR1 MNHEY, CDR2 SVGAGI. The CDR3 has 15 residues. V dropped 0 bases and J dropped 3; count of bases not matched to a gene: 3. The CDR3 is CASSYSRTGHYGYTF. The CDR3 nucleotides read TGTGCCAGCAGTTACTCTCGGACAGGGCACTATGGCTACACCTTC.

The J gene is TRBJ2-3, the V gene TRBV15, with 8 nucleotides matching TRBD1. CDR3 size: 15 residues. Looked up from germline, CDR1 is LNHNV and CDR2 is YYDKDF (reference sequence). V lost 0 bases and J lost 6; bases outside the gene matches: 5. The CDR3: CATSRDPTGGDTQYF. The CDR3 bases are TGTGCCACCAGCAGAGATCCCACAGGGGGTGATACGCAGTATTTT.